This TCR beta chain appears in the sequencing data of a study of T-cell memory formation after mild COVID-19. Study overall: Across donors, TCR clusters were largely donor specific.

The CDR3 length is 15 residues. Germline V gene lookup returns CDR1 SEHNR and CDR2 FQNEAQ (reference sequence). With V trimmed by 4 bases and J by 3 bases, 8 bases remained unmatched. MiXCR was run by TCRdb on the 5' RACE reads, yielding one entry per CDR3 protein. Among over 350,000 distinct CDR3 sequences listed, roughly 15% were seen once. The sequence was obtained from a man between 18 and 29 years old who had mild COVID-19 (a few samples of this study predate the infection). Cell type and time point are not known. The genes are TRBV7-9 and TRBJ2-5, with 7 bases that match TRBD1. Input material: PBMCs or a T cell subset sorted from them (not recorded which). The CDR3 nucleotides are TGTGCCAGCAGCTCCCCTGAGACAGGGAAAGAGACCCAGTACTTC. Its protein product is CASSSPETGKETQYF.